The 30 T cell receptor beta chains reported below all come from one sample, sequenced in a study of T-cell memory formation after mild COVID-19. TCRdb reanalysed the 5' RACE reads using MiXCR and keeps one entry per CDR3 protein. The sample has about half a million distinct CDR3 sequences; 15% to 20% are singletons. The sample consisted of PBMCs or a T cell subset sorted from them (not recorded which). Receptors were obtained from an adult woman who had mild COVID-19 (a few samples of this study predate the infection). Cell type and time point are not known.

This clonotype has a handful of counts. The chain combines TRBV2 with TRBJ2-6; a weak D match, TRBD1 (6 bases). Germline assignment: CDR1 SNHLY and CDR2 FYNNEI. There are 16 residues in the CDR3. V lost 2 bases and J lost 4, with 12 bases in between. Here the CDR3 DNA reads TGTGCCAGCAGTGAAATGCAGGGGCCCGGGGCCAACGTCCTGACTTTC. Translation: CASSEMQGPGANVLTF. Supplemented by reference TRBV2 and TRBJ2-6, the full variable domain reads EPEVTQTPSHQVTQMGQEVILRCVPISNHLYFYWYRQILGQKVEFLVSFYNNEISEKSEIFDDQFSVERPDGSNFTLKIRSTKLEDSAMYFCASSEMQGPGANVLTFGAGSRLTVL.

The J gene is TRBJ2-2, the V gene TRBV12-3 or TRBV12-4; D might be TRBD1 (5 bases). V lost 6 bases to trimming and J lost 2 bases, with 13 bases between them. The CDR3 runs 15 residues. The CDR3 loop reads CASSPDSFNTGELFF. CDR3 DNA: TGTGCCAGCAGCCCCGACAGCTTTAACACCGGGGAGCTGTTTTTT.

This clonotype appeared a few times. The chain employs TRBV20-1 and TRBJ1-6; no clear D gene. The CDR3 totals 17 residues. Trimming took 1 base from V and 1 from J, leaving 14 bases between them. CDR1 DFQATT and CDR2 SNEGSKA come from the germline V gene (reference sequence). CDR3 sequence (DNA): TGCAGTGCTAGAGCCCCCGGAGGTGAATCCTATAATTCACCCCTCCACTTT. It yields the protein CSARAPGGESYNSPLHF.

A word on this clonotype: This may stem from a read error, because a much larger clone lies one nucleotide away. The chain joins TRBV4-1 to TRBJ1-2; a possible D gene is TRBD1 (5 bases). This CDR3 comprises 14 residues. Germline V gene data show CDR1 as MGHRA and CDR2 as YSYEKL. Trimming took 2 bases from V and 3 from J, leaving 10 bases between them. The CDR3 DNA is TGCGCCAGCAGCCAACGGGACGGAGACTATGGCTACACCTTC. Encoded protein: CASSQRDGDYGYTF.

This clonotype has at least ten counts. CDR3 sequence (DNA): TGTGCCAGCAGCAAGGGGTTGGGCTCCTACGAGCAGTACTTC. It specifies CASSKGLGSYEQYF. The rearrangement links TRBV12-3 or TRBV12-4 to TRBJ2-7; D is possibly TRBD1 (5 bases). CDR3 length: 14 residues. The V gene lost 6 bases and the J gene lost 0 bases, with 12 bases spanning the gap.

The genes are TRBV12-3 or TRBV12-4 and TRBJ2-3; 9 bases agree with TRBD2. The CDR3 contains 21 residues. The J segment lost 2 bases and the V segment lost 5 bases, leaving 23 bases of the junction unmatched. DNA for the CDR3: TGTGCCAGCAGTCCCCTGGGGCTAGCGGGAAACCCCCCCTCCATCACAGATACGCAGTATTTT. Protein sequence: CASSPLGLAGNPPSITDTQYF.

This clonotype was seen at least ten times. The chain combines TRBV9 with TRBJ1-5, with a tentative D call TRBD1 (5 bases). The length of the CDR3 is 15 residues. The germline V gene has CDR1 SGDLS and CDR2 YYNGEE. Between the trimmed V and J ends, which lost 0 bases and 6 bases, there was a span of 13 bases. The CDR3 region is CASSVGPGVSQPQHF. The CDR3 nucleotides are TGTGCCAGCAGCGTAGGTCCGGGGGTCAGTCAGCCCCAGCATTTT.

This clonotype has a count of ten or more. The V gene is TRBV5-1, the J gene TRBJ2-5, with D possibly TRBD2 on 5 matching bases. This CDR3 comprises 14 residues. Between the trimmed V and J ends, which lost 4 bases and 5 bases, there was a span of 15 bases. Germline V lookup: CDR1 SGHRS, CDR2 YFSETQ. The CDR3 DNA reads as TGCGCCAGCAGCCCGGGGTTAGGCGGGGAGACCCAGTACTTC. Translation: CASSPGLGGETQYF.

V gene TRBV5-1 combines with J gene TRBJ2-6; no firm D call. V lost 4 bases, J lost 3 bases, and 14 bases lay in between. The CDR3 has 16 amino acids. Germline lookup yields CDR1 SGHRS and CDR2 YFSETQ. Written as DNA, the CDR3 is TGCGCCAGCAGCAAAGACGGCCTGAGTGGGGCCAACGTCCTGACTTTC. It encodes CASSKDGLSGANVLTF.

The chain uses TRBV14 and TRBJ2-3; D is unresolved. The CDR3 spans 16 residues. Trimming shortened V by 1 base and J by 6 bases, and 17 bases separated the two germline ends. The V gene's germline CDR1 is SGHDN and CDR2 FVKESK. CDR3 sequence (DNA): TGTGCCAGCAGCCAAGTTCCGGGTCGGCTCAGGGATACGCAGTATTTT. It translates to CASSQVPGRLRDTQYF.

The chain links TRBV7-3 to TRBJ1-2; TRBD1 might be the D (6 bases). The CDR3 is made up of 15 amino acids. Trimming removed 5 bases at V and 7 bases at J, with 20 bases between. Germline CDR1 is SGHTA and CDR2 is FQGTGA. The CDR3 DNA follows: TGTGCCAGCAGCCGTAACGAGGGGGGAGGAGGTGGCTACACCTTC. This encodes CASSRNEGGGGGYTF.

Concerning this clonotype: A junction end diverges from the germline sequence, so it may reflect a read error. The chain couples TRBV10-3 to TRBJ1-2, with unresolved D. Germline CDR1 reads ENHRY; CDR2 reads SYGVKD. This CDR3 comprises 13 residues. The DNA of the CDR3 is TGTGCCACCAAGGACCTCCCGGGGTTCCCCTCACTCTTC. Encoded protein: CATKDLPGFPSLF.

CDR3 sequence reads: CASSEAGGKETQYF. CDR3 in DNA: TGTGCCAGCAGTGAGGCCGGGGGCAAAGAGACCCAGTACTTC. The chain employs TRBV4-2 and TRBJ2-5; either TRBD1 or TRBD2 may supply D (6 bases each). This CDR3 is built from 14 residues. Trimming shortened V by 6 bases and J by 3 bases, and 14 bases separated the two germline ends. Germline V gene data show CDR1 as LGHNA and CDR2 as YNFKEQ.

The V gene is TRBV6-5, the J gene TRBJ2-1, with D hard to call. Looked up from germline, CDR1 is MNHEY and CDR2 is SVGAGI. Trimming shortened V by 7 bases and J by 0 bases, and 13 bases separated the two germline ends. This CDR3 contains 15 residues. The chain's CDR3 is CASNSQHSSYNEQFF. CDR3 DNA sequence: TGTGCCAGCAACTCACAGCATAGCTCCTACAATGAGCAGTTCTTC.

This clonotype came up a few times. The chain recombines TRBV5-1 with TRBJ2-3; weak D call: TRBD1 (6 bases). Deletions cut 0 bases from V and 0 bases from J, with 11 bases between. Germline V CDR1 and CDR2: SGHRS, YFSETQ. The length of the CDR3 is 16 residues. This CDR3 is CASSLEDSLSTDTQYF. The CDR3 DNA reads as TGCGCCAGCAGCTTGGAGGACAGCCTTAGCACAGATACGCAGTATTTT. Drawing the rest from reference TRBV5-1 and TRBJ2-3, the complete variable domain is KAGVTQTPRYLIKTRGQQVTLSCSPISGHRSVSWYQQTPGQGLQFLFEYFSETQRNKGNFPGRFSGRQFSNSRSEMNVSTLELGDSALYLCASSLEDSLSTDTQYFGPGTRLTVL.

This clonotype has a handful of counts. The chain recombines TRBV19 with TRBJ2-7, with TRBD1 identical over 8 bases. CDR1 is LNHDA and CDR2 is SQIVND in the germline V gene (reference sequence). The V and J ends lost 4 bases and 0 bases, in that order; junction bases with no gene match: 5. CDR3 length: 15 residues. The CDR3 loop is CASSTTGTGSYEQYF. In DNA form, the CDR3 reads TGTGCCAGTAGTACCACCGGGACAGGCTCCTACGAGCAGTACTTC.

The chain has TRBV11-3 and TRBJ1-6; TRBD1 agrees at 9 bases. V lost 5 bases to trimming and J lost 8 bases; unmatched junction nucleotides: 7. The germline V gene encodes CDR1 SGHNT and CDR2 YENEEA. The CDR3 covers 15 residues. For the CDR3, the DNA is TGTGCCAGCAGCACGAGGACAGGGGCCCATTCACCCCTCCACTTT. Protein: CASSTRTGAHSPLHF.

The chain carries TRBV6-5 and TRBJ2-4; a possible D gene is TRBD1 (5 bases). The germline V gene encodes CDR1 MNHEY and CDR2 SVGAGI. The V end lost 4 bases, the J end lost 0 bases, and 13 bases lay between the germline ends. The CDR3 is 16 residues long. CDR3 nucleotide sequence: TGTGCCAGCAGTTCCGGCGTGACAGTAGCCAAAAACATTCAGTACTTC. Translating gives CASSSGVTVAKNIQYF.

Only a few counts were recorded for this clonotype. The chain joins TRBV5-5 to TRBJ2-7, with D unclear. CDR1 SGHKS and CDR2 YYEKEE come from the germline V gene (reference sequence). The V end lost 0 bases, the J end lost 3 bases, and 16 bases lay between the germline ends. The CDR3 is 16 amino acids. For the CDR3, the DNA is TGTGCCAGCAGCTTGGGGCCGGGCCCCCCTTACTACGAGCAGTACTTC. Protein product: CASSLGPGPPYYEQYF. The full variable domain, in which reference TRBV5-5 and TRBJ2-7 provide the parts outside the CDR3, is DAGVTQSPTHLIKTRGQQVTLRCSPISGHKSVSWYQQVLGQGPQFIFQYYEKEERGRGNFPDRFSARQFPNYSSELNVNALLLGDSALYLCASSLGPGPPYYEQYFGPGTRLTVT.

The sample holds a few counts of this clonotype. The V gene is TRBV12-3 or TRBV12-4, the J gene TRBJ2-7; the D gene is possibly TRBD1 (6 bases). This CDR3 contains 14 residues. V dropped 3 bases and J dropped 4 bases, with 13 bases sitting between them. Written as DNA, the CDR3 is TGTGCCAGCAGTTTTCTAGGGGGAGCTTACGAGCAGTACTTC. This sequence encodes CASSFLGGAYEQYF.

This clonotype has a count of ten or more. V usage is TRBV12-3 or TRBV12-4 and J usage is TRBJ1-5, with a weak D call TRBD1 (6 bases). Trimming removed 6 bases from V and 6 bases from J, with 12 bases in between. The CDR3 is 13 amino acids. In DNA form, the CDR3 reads TGTGCCAGCAGACTGACAGGTTCTCAGCCCCAGCATTTT. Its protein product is CASRLTGSQPQHF.

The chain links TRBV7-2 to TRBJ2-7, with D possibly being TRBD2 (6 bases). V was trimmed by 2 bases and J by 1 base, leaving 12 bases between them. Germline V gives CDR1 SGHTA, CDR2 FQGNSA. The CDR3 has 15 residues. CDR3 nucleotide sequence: TGTGCCAGCAGCTTATCTAGCGTCGCGTCCTACGAGCAGTACTTC. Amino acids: CASSLSSVASYEQYF. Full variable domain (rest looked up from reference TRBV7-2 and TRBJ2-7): GAGVSQSPSNKVTEKGKDVELRCDPISGHTALYWYRQSLGQGLEFLIYFQGNSAPDKSGLPSDRFSAERTGGSVSTLTIQRTQQEDSAVYLCASSLSSVASYEQYFGPGTRLTVT.

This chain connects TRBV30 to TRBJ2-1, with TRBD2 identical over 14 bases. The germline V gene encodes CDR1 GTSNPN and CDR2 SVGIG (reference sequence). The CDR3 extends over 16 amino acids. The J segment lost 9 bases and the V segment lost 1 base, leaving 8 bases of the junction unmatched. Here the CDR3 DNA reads TGTGCCTGGAGTGACGGACTAGCGGGAGGAATGGGTGAGCAGTTCTTC. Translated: CAWSDGLAGGMGEQFF.

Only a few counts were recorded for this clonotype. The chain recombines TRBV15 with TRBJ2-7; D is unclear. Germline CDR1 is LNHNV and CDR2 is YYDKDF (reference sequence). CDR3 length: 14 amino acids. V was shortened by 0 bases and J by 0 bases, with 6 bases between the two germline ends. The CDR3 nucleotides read TGTGCCACCAGCAGAGAGGGCCTCTCCTACGAGCAGTACTTC. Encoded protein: CATSREGLSYEQYF.

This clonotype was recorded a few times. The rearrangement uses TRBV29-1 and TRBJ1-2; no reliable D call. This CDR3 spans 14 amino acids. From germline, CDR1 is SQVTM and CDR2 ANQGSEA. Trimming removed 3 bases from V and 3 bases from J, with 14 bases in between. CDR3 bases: TGCAGCGTTGAGGACCTAGGACGGGACTATGGCTACACCTTC. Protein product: CSVEDLGRDYGYTF.

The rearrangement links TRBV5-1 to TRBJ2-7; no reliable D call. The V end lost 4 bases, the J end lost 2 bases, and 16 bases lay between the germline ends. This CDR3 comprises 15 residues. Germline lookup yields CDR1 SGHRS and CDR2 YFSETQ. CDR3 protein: CASSQRQVLTYEQYF. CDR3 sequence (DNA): TGCGCCAGCAGCCAACGGCAAGTTTTAACCTACGAGCAGTACTTC.

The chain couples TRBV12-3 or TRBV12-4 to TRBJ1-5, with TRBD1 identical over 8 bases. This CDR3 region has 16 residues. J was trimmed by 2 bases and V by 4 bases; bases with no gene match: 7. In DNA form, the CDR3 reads TGTGCCAGCAGTTCGGGGACAGGATGGCGCAATCAGCCCCAGCATTTT. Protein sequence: CASSSGTGWRNQPQHF.

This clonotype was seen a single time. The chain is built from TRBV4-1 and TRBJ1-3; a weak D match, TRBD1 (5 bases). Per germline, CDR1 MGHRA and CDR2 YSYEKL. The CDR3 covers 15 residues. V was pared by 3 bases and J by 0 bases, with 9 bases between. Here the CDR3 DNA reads TGCGCCAGCAGCCAGGGACCGATCTCTGGAAACACCATATATTTT. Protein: CASSQGPISGNTIYF.

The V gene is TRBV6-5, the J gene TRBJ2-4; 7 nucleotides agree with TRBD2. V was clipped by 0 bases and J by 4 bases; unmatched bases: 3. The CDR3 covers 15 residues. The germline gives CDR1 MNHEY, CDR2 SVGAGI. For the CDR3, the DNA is TGTGCCAGCAGTTACTCCGGCGGGGGAAAAAACATTCAGTACTTC. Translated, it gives CASSYSGGGKNIQYF.

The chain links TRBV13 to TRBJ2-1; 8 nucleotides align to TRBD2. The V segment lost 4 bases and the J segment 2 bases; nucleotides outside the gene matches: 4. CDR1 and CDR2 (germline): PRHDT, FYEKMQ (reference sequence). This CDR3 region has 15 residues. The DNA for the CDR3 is TGTGCCAGCAGCTCAACACTAGCGGCCTACAATGAGCAGTTCTTC. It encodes CASSSTLAAYNEQFF.